Detailed here is one T cell receptor beta chain. This clonotype was picked up a small number of times. Its cognate antigen has yet to be identified. Base qualities are not at hand, and no much larger clone is one base apart. Sequencing used an Illumina MiSeq. The public reads were reprocessed in TCRdb via fastp at Q25 and MiXCR, keeping in-frame beta chains. A single entry per CDR3 protein holds the most common genes and DNA from its merged rows. The sample data list about 5,800 distinct CDR3 sequences, and 9.5% of these were observed just once. The ten largest clones represent about 5.4% of the sample. The sample belongs to a study. The sequence came from a human donor with rheumatoid arthritis. Specimen: CD4+ T cells from synovial fluid.

The nucleotide sequence is given as TGTGCCATCAGTGGGACTAGCGGGACCGTGGGGACAGATACGCAGTATTTT. It is translated as CAISGTSGTVGTDTQYF. Recombination joined TRBV10-3 with TRBJ2-3; 12 bases in the junction line up with TRBD2. V ends up 4 bases short and J 3 bases short, with an unmatched junction base count of 8. The CDR3 covers 17 residues, taking in both the cysteine and the phenylalanine. The retained sequence is limited to the CDR3, 51 bases, with the frame set at the first base. For CDR1 and CDR2, the germline V gene lists ENHRY and SYGVKD.